The TCR beta chain under discussion was sequenced for a study of cytomegalovirus exposure and HLA in healthy donors. The PCR used 60 Vbeta and 13 Jbeta primers. Here immunoSEQ multiplex PCR was the method, and the copy in TCRdb shows in-frame clones only, minus some. This sample has about 150,000 clones, with 80% to 90% found just once. This TCR derives from a male donor in good health and CMV-seronegative. The sequenced sample was PBMCs.

The CDR3, as DNA: TGTGCCAGCAGTTACTCCGGGACAGGCGAGCAGTACTTC. Translating it yields CASSYSGTGEQYF. This chain joins TRBV6-6 and TRBJ2-7, with TRBD1 identical over 8 bases. There are 13 residues in the CDR3. The V gene's germline CDR1 is MNHNY and CDR2 SVGAGI (reference sequence). With 0 bases clipped from V and 6 bases from J, the junction kept 1 base outside the gene matches.